The TCR beta chain under discussion was sequenced for a study of cytomegalovirus exposure and HLA in healthy donors. Notes on the study in general: Despite most TCR sequences being rare, some public TCRs occurred in many donors. DRB1 showed the most TCR associations and HLA-C the fewest in a later analysis, as rates varied by HLA locus. Donors were assumed by presence/absence analyses to have roughly uniform sequencing depth. For cytomegalovirus status, the classifier reportedly gave diagnoses with high specificity and sensitivity.

The CDR3 totals 13 residues. V was trimmed by 3 bases and J by 0 bases, leaving 7 bases between them. In germline, CDR1 is SGHDT, CDR2 YYEEEE. A multiplex PCR was run with 60 Vbeta primers and 13 Jbeta primers. This table comes from immunoSEQ multiplex PCR, and its TCRdb copy is limited to in-frame clones, with some not included. The sample has about 150,000 clones; 70% to 90% are singletons. As regards this clone: What it recognizes is unknown.

Sequencing used PBMCs. This chain links TRBV5-6 with TRBJ2-7, with D possibly being TRBD1 (5 bases). This receptor was identified in a woman between 18 and 29 years old in good health and CMV-seronegative. As DNA, the CDR3 is TGTGCCAGCAGCTCGGACATCTCCTACGAGCAGTACTTC. This codes for CASSSDISYEQYF. Based on the CDR3 plus reference TRBV5-6 and TRBJ2-7, the full variable domain is DAGVTQSPTHLIKTRGQQVTLRCSPKSGHDTVSWYQQALGQGPQFIFQYYEEEERQRGNFPDRFSGHQFPNYSSELNVNALLLGDSALYLCASSSDISYEQYFGPGTRLTVT.